Sequencing of this T cell receptor beta chain was carried out in a study of brain T cells in children with intractable seizures. The repertoire was sequenced with immunoSEQ multiplex PCR; TCRdb's copy has only in-frame clones and lacks some. This sample yields roughly 69,000 clones, of which around 95% are seen a single time; roughly 0.38% belongs to the top ten. CDR1 ENHRY and CDR2 SYGVKD come from the germline V gene. The CDR3 totals 18 residues. V lost 3 bases, J lost 6 bases, and 24 bases lay in between. This receptor was identified in a boy under three years old with focal cortical dysplasia and intractable seizures. The sample in question was peripheral blood, obtained at surgery. The gene calls are TRBV10-3 and TRBJ1-5, with a possible D match to TRBD1 (6 bases). CDR3 in DNA: TGTGCCATCAGTGATCCCACAGGGATAGGAGCCCACGGTCAGCCCCAGCATTTT. Translation gives CAISDPTGIGAHGQPQHF.